Detailed here is one TCR beta chain. This clonotype was recorded only once. There is no known antigen for this receptor. A much larger clone differs by one base, so this may be a read error. The source of the sample is a study of glioma-infiltrating T cells (TCRdb year 2016). Some background on the complete study: TCR alpha- and beta-chain repertoires were sequenced from glioma tissue, non-neoplastic brain tissue and matched peripheral blood mononuclear cells. To measure how far tissue and blood T-cell populations diverged, each tissue-infiltrating repertoire was compared against the peripheral blood repertoire of the same patient. Three low-grade glioma patients, under ten primary glioblastoma patients, and three non-glioma patients who contributed non-neoplastic brain tissue made up the paired cohort. Overall study results and their limits: Very few CDR3 sequences were found to be shared between tissue and blood, and this scarcity was attributed to high CDR3 diversity and limited sampling. Group comparisons were based on small numbers of patients: three non-neoplastic, three low-grade glioma and several glioblastoma patients. VJ-independent divergence between tissue and blood was lower than expected in non-neoplastic patients but higher than expected in all gliomas, particularly low-grade gliomas.

The CDR3 runs 13 amino acids, cysteine and phenylalanine included. Kept here is only the CDR3 DNA, which spans 39 bases and is read in frame from base 1. Trimming costs V 4 bases and J 5 bases, and their ends lie 13 bases apart. Reading the germline V gene gives CDR1 SQVTM and CDR2 ANQGSEA. TCR alpha and beta CDR3 regions were amplified with the iRepertoire nested amplicon-rescue multiplex PCR (arm-PCR) platform from RNA. For one-step reverse transcription and amplification, roughly 90-450 ng of tissue mRNA or PBMC total RNA was used as input. Following bead purification, Illumina adapters were added through a secondary multiplex PCR, and the libraries were then gel-purified between 200 and 400 bp. The libraries contained internal 6-nucleotide barcodes that were used for demultiplexing. Sequencing of libraries was performed on an Illumina MiSeq with 2x220 or 2x250 nucleotide paired-end reads. In the paper's pipeline: Paired reads were merged using FLASH 1.2.11 and aligned with BWA-MEM to the GRCh37 human genome, and TRA and TRB reads were then extracted. For V and J assignment, an IMGT-derived reference of cassette sequences and CDR3 motifs that included pseudogenes was used. Reads were translated in three frames, and productive CDR3s were defined as those with a C...FGXG motif and no stop codons. Clonotypes were defined as unique combinations of V-J cassette pair and CDR3 amino acid sequence. Reads were filtered by Hamming distance, with the threshold set by the sequence error rate of each sample in mapped regions. Clones were called with MiXCR by TCRdb after fastp trimmed the public reads at Q25, and only in-frame beta chains were retained. Every distinct CDR3 protein forms one entry, paired with its most common genes and DNA. The V and J calls shown here were made by TCRdb, not taken from the authors' results. The sample contains 150,000 to 200,000 distinct CDR3 sequences, over 25% of them found a single time. The top ten clones comprise 20% of the sample.

The rearrangement joined TRBV29-1 to TRBJ2-3, with no confidently assigned D gene. The sequence came from a human donor with low-grade glioma or glioblastoma, undergoing nonglioma brain surgery, or in good health (not recorded which). Sequencing input: glioma tissue, nonneoplastic brain tissue, or PBMCs (not recorded which). The DNA is as follows: TGCAGCGTTGTTAGGGAAATAGGAGATACGCAGTATTTT. This gives the protein CSVVREIGDTQYF.